A selection of T cell receptor beta chains follows, all from one sample in a study of T cell responses to AZD1222 COVID-19 vaccine. Profiling relied on immunoSEQ multiplex PCR, and the TCRdb table lists in-frame clones only, not all of them. This table holds roughly 60,000 clones, about 74% found once. Sequences were derived from peripheral blood, sampled 28 days after the second AZD1222 dose. These receptors were collected from an adult who received the AZD1222 COVID-19 vaccine. The CDR3 runs from the conserved cysteine through the conserved F or W. A D gene is named only where the DNA matches it firmly. The listing skips clone size in some rows; elsewhere it reads once, few, many or a size class.

J | D | size | V | CDR3 | DNA
TRBJ2-2 | . | . | TRBV7-2 | CASSLEVWRGLETGELFF | TGTGCCAGCAGCTTAGAGGTTTGGCGGGGCCTAGAGACCGGGGAGCTGTTTTTT
TRBJ1-5 | . | . | TRBV7-2 | CASSLDSGNAQPQHF | TGTGCCAGCAGCTTAGATTCAGGGAATGCTCAGCCCCAGCATTTT
TRBJ2-2 | . | . | TRBV9 | CASSVEGALNTGELFF | TGTGCCAGCAGCGTAGAAGGGGCGTTGAACACCGGGGAGCTGTTTTTT
TRBJ1-6 | TRBD1 | . | TRBV10-2 | CASTGQYNSPLHF | TGCGCCAGCACGGGACAGTATAATTCACCCCTCCACTTT
TRBJ2-7 | . | . | TRBV11-2 | CASRPTSTAGSYEQYF | TGTGCCAGCAGGCCAACTAGCACCGCGGGCTCCTACGAGCAGTACTTC
TRBJ2-3 | TRBD2 | . | TRBV28 | CASMELAGRLTDTQYF | TGTGCCAGCATGGAGCTAGCGGGGAGGCTGACAGATACGCAGTATTTT
TRBJ1-1 | TRBD1 | few | TRBV7-8 | CASSPQGAIRTEAFF | TGTGCCAGCAGCCCACAGGGGGCGATCCGGACTGAAGCTTTCTTT
TRBJ2-3 | TRBD2 | . | TRBV5-1 | CASSWTSGIDTQYF | TGCGCCAGCAGCTGGACTAGCGGGATAGATACGCAGTATTTT
TRBJ1-3 | . | . | TRBV6-5 | CASSYSARNTIYF | TGTGCCAGCAGTTACTCCGCCAGAAACACCATATATTTT
TRBJ1-1 | TRBD1 | . | TRBV6-5 | CASSPRTGNTEAFF | TGTGCCAGCAGTCCCCGGACAGGCAACACTGAAGCTTTCTTT
TRBJ1-4 | . | . | TRBV6-6 | CASSPRAVVLETNEKLFF | TGTGCCAGCAGTCCCCGGGCGGTTGTATTGGAAACTAATGAAAAACTGTTTTTT
TRBJ1-2 | TRBD1 | . | TRBV7-8 | CASSLSGTGAAWPFF | TGTGCCAGCAGCTTATCCGGGACAGGGGCCGCCTGGCCCTTTTTC
TRBJ2-7 | TRBD1 | . | TRBV7-8 | CASSARDRDSYEQYF | TGTGCCAGCAGCGCGAGGGACAGGGATTCTTACGAGCAGTACTTC
TRBJ1-1 | TRBD1 | . | TRBV28 | CASSSSGTGVNTEAFF | TGTGCCAGCAGTTCGTCCGGGACAGGAGTGAACACTGAAGCTTTCTTT
TRBJ2-7 | TRBD1 | . | TRBV15 | CATSRDLGTGGYEQYF | TGTGCCACCAGCAGAGATCTTGGGACAGGGGGCTACGAGCAGTACTTC
TRBJ2-2 | TRBD2 | . | TRBV5-1 | CASSFQLTSGRTGELFF | TGCGCCAGCAGCTTTCAGCTGACTAGCGGGAGAACCGGGGAGCTGTTTTTT
TRBJ2-5 | TRBD2 | . | TRBV19 | CASSLTWGTSGQETQYF | TGTGCCAGTAGTCTCACTTGGGGGACTAGCGGACAAGAGACCCAGTACTTC
TRBJ2-5 | . | . | TRBV20-1 | CSASSPQGERETQYF | TGCAGTGCTAGTTCCCCCCAGGGCGAGAGAGAGACCCAGTACTTC
TRBJ1-1 | . | few | TRBV12-3/TRBV12-4 | CASSFAGDTEAFF | TGTGCCAGCAGTTTCGCGGGGGACACTGAAGCTTTCTTT
TRBJ1-1 | . | . | TRBV6-1 | CASSERVGPMNTEAFF | TGTGCCAGCAGTGAAAGGGTTGGTCCCATGAACACTGAAGCTTTCTTT
TRBJ1-3 | . | . | TRBV5-1 | CASSPLGSDSGNTIYF | TGCGCCAGCAGCCCACTGGGCAGTGACTCTGGAAACACCATATATTTT
TRBJ1-4 | . | . | TRBV29-1 | CSVQAFNEKLFF | TGCAGCGTTCAAGCTTTTAATGAAAAACTGTTTTTT
TRBJ1-4 | TRBD1 | . | TRBV28 | CASRTGQGWNEKLFF | TGTGCCAGCAGGACGGGACAGGGGTGGAATGAAAAACTGTTTTTT
TRBJ2-7 | . | . | TRBV5-6 | CASSKEGGAYEQYF | TGTGCCAGCAGCAAGGAGGGAGGAGCTTACGAGCAGTACTTC
TRBJ1-3 | . | . | TRBV7-6 | CASSSSSGNTIYF | TGTGCCAGCAGCTCGTCTTCTGGAAACACCATATATTTT
TRBJ1-1 | . | . | TRBV9 | CASSVDPSAGEAFF | TGTGCCAGCAGCGTAGACCCCTCGGCAGGGGAGGCTTTCTTT
TRBJ1-1 | . | few | TRBV10-2 | CASSEGRNTEAFF | TGCGCCAGCAGTGAGGGGAGGAACACTGAAGCTTTCTTT
TRBJ1-1 | TRBD1 | . | TRBV4-1 | CASSLDRDTNYVTEAFF | TGCGCCAGCAGCCTGGACAGGGATACTAATTACGTAACTGAAGCTTTCTTT
TRBJ1-2 | . | . | TRBV5-6 | CASSFSANYGYTF | TGTGCCAGCAGCTTCAGCGCTAACTATGGCTACACCTTC
TRBJ1-1 | . | . | TRBV19 | CASSLDTGLSTEAFF | TGTGCCAGTAGTCTTGACACTGGCCTGAGCACTGAAGCTTTCTTT
TRBJ2-5 | . | once | TRBV2 | CASWTATPRETQYF | TGTGCCAGTTGGACGGCTACACCCCGGGAGACCCAGTACTTC
TRBJ2-7 | TRBD2 | . | TRBV7-2 | CASSLPGGGYEQYF | TGTGCCAGCAGCTTGCCGGGCGGGGGGTACGAGCAGTACTTC
TRBJ2-2 | TRBD2 | . | TRBV24-1 | CATSSAGDNTGELFF | TGTGCCACCAGTAGTGCGGGGGACAACACCGGGGAGCTGTTTTTT
TRBJ2-3 | TRBD2 | . | TRBV7-2 | CASSPLAGAPDTQYF | TGTGCCAGCAGCCCACTAGCGGGGGCCCCAGATACGCAGTATTTT
TRBJ1-3 | TRBD1 | . | TRBV6-5 | CASSTQGAGNTIYF | TGTGCCAGCAGCACTCAGGGGGCTGGAAACACCATATATTTT
TRBJ2-6 | TRBD1 | . | TRBV11-3 | CASSFFDRGLSGANVLTF | TGTGCCAGCAGCTTCTTTGACAGGGGCCTTTCTGGGGCCAACGTCCTGACTTTC
TRBJ1-1 | . | . | TRBV19 | CASSIGGAIEAFF | TGTGCCAGTAGTATAGGGGGGGCTATTGAAGCTTTCTTT
TRBJ1-1 | TRBD1 | . | TRBV5-1 | CASSPQGAAEAFF | TGCGCCAGCTCTCCACAGGGGGCGGCTGAAGCTTTCTTT
TRBJ2-3 | . | few | TRBV2 | CASSALELGLDTQYF | TGTGCCAGCAGCGCCTTAGAGTTAGGGCTTGATACGCAGTATTTT
TRBJ1-1 | . | few | TRBV19 | CASTTVLEAFF | TGTGCCAGTACCACAGTGCTCGAAGCTTTCTTT
TRBJ2-7 | TRBD1 | . | TRBV10-3 | CAISTGTGNEEQYF | TGTGCCATCAGTACAGGGACAGGGAATGAAGAGCAGTACTTC
TRBJ2-3 | TRBD1 | . | TRBV28 | CAVTGVGSTDTQYF | TGTGCCGTTACAGGGGTTGGGAGCACAGATACGCAGTATTTT
TRBJ1-5 | TRBD1 | . | TRBV28 | CASSLQQGAGVNQPQHF | TGTGCCAGCAGTTTACAACAGGGGGCAGGGGTCAATCAGCCCCAGCATTTT
TRBJ1-6 | . | . | TRBV27 | CASTPRRNSPLHF | TGTGCCAGCACTCCGAGAAGGAATTCACCCCTCCACTTT
TRBJ1-4 | . | . | TRBV7-6 | CASSLAWNRLGEKLFF | TGTGCCAGCAGCTTAGCGTGGAACCGCTTGGGAGAAAAACTGTTTTTT
TRBJ1-5 | TRBD1 | . | TRBV4-1 | CASSQDQGEGAQPQHF | TGCGCCAGCAGCCAAGATCAGGGGGAGGGGGCTCAGCCCCAGCATTTT
TRBJ1-5 | . | medium-sized | TRBV28 | CASSFLGAYSNQPQHF | TGTGCCAGCAGTTTCCTAGGGGCATATAGCAATCAGCCCCAGCATTTT
TRBJ2-7 | . | once | TRBV7-9 | CASSSTASTYEQYF | TGTGCCAGCAGCTCCACAGCCTCCACCTACGAGCAGTACTTC
TRBJ1-2 | . | . | TRBV2 | CANPDIVGGYTF | TGTGCCAATCCGGACATAGTAGGTGGCTACACCTTC
TRBJ1-4 | . | . | TRBV6-6 | CASRRAGDGHEKLFF | TGTGCCAGCAGGCGGGCCGGGGACGGTCACGAAAAACTGTTTTTT
TRBJ1-1 | . | . | TRBV18 | CASSPPRGGNTEAFF | TGTGCCAGCTCACCCCCCCGTGGGGGGAACACTGAAGCTTTCTTT
TRBJ1-1 | . | . | TRBV29-1 | CSVVNLDTEAFF | TGCAGCGTTGTTAATTTGGACACTGAAGCTTTCTTT
TRBJ2-2 | TRBD1 | . | TRBV5-1 | CASSWDRNTGELFF | TGCGCCAGCAGCTGGGACAGGAACACCGGGGAGCTGTTTTTT